The T cell receptor (beta chain) described here comes from a study of beta chain features in type 1 diabetes. V lost 8 bases to trimming and J lost 6 bases; unmatched junction nucleotides: 12. CDR1 and CDR2 from the germline V gene are MGHDK and SYGVNS. The CDR3 has 14 amino acids. The whole isolated RNA underwent reverse transcription, so sequencing captured expressed TCRB transcripts. Sequenced by immunoSEQ multiplex PCR; TCRdb stores in-frame clones only, minus some. Of approximately 300,000 clones listed, about 10% are singletons. The sequencing sample was made of naive CD4+ T cells from blood. The rearrangement joins TRBV25-1 to TRBJ1-1; 7 bases map to TRBD1. This receptor was taken from a woman aged 30 to 39 in good health. The CDR3 reads CASGDREYYSEAFF. The CDR3 DNA reads as TGTGCCAGCGGCGACAGGGAATACTACTCTGAAGCTTTCTTT.